Described below is a single T cell receptor beta chain sequence and its context. V dropped 6 bases and J dropped 2; count of bases not matched to a gene: 6. Germline CDR1 reads SQVTM; CDR2 reads ANQGSEA. The CDR3 sequence is 13 residues long. Original processing notes: Estimates of nucleated cell counts were drawn from the amplification of reference gene primers. Some clones are missing from TCRdb's copy, which holds only in-frame ones; the method was immunoSEQ multiplex PCR. The V and J calls and clone size come from that table; D and trimming were worked out from the DNA. The sample lists 57,000 or so clones, around four fifths occurring once. The sample comes from a study of blood T cell repertoires in COVID-19. In the study overall: Spain, Italy and the United States supplied samples that represented acute and convalescent COVID-19. Sources were T cells, B-cell-depleted T cells, or PBMCs; the material itself was cDNA or gDNA.

The specimen sequenced was peripheral blood. V usage is TRBV29-1 and J usage is TRBJ2-7, with 8 bases aligning to TRBD2. This TCR derives from an elderly woman with active or convalescent COVID-19. The CDR3 DNA reads TGCAGCGTAGCCCTCGGGGGGGCCTACGAGCAGTACTTC. Residues: CSVALGGAYEQYF.